This T cell receptor beta chain was recorded in a study of response to subunit inactivated influenza vaccine. Comments on this clonotype: Its antigen is currently unknown.

There are 15 residues in the CDR3. Trimming removed 1 base from V and 7 bases from J; junction bases left unmatched: 3. TCRdb reprocessed the RT-PCR reads via MiXCR and lists one record per CDR3 protein. The sample yields 700,000 to 900,000 distinct CDR3 sequences, over 20% seen once. General study findings and limits: After each seasonal influenza vaccination, few new T cells are recruited, the authors suggested.

The material was PBMCs from blood, obtained approximately 5 days after vaccination. The chain couples TRBV12-3 or TRBV12-4 to TRBJ1-6, with 8 bases matching TRBD1. The receptor was derived from a man aged 45-65 years who received an inactivated influenza vaccine. In DNA, the CDR3 is TGTGCCAGCAGTTTAGGGCAGGGGGCGAATTCACCCCTCCACTTT. Translation: CASSLGQGANSPLHF.